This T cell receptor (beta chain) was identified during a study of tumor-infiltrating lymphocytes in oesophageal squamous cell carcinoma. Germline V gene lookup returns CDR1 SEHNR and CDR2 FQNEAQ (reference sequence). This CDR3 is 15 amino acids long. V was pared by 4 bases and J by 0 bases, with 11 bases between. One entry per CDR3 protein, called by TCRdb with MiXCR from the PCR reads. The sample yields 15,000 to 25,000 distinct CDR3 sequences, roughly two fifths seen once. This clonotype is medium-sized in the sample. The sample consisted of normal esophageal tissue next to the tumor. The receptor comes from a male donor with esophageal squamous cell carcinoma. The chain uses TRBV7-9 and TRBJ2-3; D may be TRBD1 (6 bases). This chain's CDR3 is CASSSHGQSTDTQYF. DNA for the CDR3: TGTGCCAGCAGCTCCCACGGACAGAGCACAGATACGCAGTATTTT.